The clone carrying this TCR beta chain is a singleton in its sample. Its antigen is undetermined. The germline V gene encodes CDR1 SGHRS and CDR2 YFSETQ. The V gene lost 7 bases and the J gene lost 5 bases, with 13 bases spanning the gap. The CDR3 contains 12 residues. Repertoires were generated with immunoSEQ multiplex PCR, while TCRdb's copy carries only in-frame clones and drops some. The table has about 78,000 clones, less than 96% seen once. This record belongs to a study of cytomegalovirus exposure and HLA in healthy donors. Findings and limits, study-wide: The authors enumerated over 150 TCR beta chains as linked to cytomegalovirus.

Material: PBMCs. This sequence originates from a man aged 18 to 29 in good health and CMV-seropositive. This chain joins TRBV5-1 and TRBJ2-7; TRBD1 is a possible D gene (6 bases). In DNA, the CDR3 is TGCGCCAGCCTGGGGCAGGGGAACGAGCAGTACTTC. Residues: CASLGQGNEQYF.